This entry lists 31 T cell receptor beta chains sequenced from one sample in a study of OX40 agonist ivuxolimab in advanced cancers. Libraries were prepared by immunoSEQ multiplex PCR; TCRdb keeps only in-frame clonotypes and omits some of them. The table has tens of thousands of clones, about 76% seen once. The source material was CD4+ or CD8+ T cells sorted from blood, sampled in a trial of the OX40 agonist ivuxolimab. All receptors come from an adult with an advanced solid tumor such as melanoma, head and neck, liver or kidney cancer.

The CDR3 loop is CASSKPGTELSYEQYF. The DNA of the CDR3 is TGTGCCAGCTCCAAACCCGGGACAGAGTTATCCTACGAGCAGTACTTC. This sequence joins TRBV25-1 and TRBJ2-7, with TRBD1 matching over 7 bases. Germline V gene data show CDR1 as MGHDK and CDR2 as SYGVNS. The CDR3 covers 16 residues. V shed 8 bases and J 1 base; nucleotides not matched to a gene: 14.

V usage is TRBV2 and J usage is TRBJ2-7, with D perhaps matching TRBD2 (6 bases). This CDR3 is 14 amino acids long. The V gene lost 6 bases and the J gene lost 2 bases, with 14 bases spanning the gap. CDR1 and CDR2 (germline): SNHLY, FYNNEI. CDR3 nucleotides: TGTGCCAGCAGCCCCTACCGGGAGACCTACGAGCAGTACTTC. This encodes CASSPYRETYEQYF.

This clone appeared a single time. This sequence joins TRBV23-1 and TRBJ2-3; 11 bases align to TRBD2. TRBV23-1 is filed as an ORF, its function uncertain. The CDR3 is 21 amino acids. V lost 4 bases, J lost 1 base, and 19 bases stayed unmatched. CDR3 bases: TGCGCCAGCAGTCGAGGACGGCGTCTGGTAGCGGGAGGGCCGGGCACAGATACGCAGTATTTT. Amino acid sequence: CASSRGRRLVAGGPGTDTQYF.

This chain connects TRBV7-8 to TRBJ2-1; D might be TRBD2 (5 bases). V was cut by 5 bases and J by 7 bases, with 21 bases left in between. The CDR3 loop spans 16 amino acids. Germline values: CDR1 SGHVS, CDR2 FQNEAQ. The CDR3 is CASSPEGTSRSNEQFF. The CDR3 DNA follows: TGTGCCAGCAGCCCCGAGGGAACTAGTAGGTCTAATGAGCAGTTCTTC.

CDR3 amino acids: CASSQAVEAGSDGYTF. DNA for the CDR3: TGTGCCAGCAGCCAAGCCGTGGAGGCAGGAAGTGATGGCTACACCTTC. The chain combines TRBV4-2 with TRBJ1-2; no reliable D call. CDR1 LGHNA and CDR2 YNFKEQ come from the germline V gene. The CDR3 extends over 16 amino acids. Trimming shortened V by 1 base and J by 6 bases, and 18 bases separated the two germline ends.

This clone appeared once. The chain joins TRBV5-1 to TRBJ2-1, with 10 bases matching TRBD2. J was trimmed by 8 bases and V by 7 bases; bases with no gene match: 12. Germline V gene lookup returns CDR1 SGHRS and CDR2 YFSETQ. This CDR3 is built from 15 residues. The CDR3 DNA reads as TGCGCCAGCGGCCCCGCTAGCGGGAGTATATATGAGCAGTTCTTC. Amino acid sequence: CASGPASGSIYEQFF.

The chain joins TRBV9 to TRBJ2-2; D might be TRBD2 (6 bases). This CDR3 comprises 15 residues. Trimming stripped 1 base from V and 8 bases from J, with 15 bases between. Germline CDR1 is SGDLS and CDR2 is YYNGEE. The CDR3, as DNA: TGTGCCAGCAGCGTAATGGGGCCGGGGACTGGGGAGCTGTTTTTT. It encodes CASSVMGPGTGELFF.

CDR3 coding DNA: TGTGCCAGCAGTTTAAGACAGGGAACAGAGACCCAGTACTTC. This codes for CASSLRQGTETQYF. The V gene is TRBV27, the J gene TRBJ2-5, with 7 positions matching TRBD1. The trim removed 2 bases at V and 4 bases at J, leaving 4 bases unmatched. There are 14 residues in the CDR3. The germline V gene encodes CDR1 MNHEY and CDR2 SMNVEV (reference sequence).

The chain joins TRBV9 to TRBJ1-5; 12 bases are a match to TRBD1. Germline trimming cut 3 bases from V and 7 bases from J; bases unmatched to any gene: 5. Germline loops: CDR1 SGDLS, CDR2 YYNGEE. CDR3 length equals 15 residues. The CDR3 loop reads CASSGGTGGAQPQHF. The CDR3 DNA is TGTGCCAGCAGCGGAGGGACAGGGGGCGCGCAGCCCCAGCATTTT.

The chain recombines TRBV4-1 with TRBJ1-1; maybe TRBD1 (6 bases). Germline CDR1 MGHRA, CDR2 YSYEKL. Trimming took 1 base from V and 11 from J, leaving 32 bases between them. The CDR3 is 19 amino acids. The CDR3 loop reads CASSQVPTGPERPEVGAFF. DNA of the CDR3: TGCGCCAGCAGCCAAGTCCCAACAGGGCCCGAAAGGCCCGAGGTCGGGGCTTTCTTT.

This chain joins TRBV19 and TRBJ2-1, with 9 bases lining up with TRBD1. CDR1 LNHDA and CDR2 SQIVND come from the germline V gene (reference sequence). The CDR3 extends over 14 amino acids. With 7 bases clipped from V and 7 bases from J, the junction kept 8 bases outside the gene matches. The CDR3 DNA reads as TGTGCCAGTACCCCGGACAGGGGACCAAATGAGCAGTTCTTC. Translation: CASTPDRGPNEQFF.

The rearrangement links TRBV5-1 to TRBJ1-2, with TRBD1 as a possible D gene (5 bases). The V end lost 4 bases, the J end lost 4 bases, and 14 bases lay between the germline ends. CDR3 length: 14 residues. Per the germline V gene, CDR1 is SGHRS and CDR2 is YFSETQ. CDR3 bases: TGCGCCAGCAGCGGAGGGACGGTCCTCTATGGCTACACCTTC. Its protein is CASSGGTVLYGYTF.

The chain links TRBV21-1 to TRBJ1-1; TRBD1 was called by the table and not checked on the DNA. TRBV21-1 is given as a pseudogene. The CDR3 length is 17 residues. The CDR3 coding sequence is TGTGCCAGCACGAGTGATCAAGGGGGCGCGTTCTGCACTGAAGCTTTCTTT. Translated, it gives CASTSDQGGAFCTEAFF.

There are a few counts of this clone. CDR3 region: CASSSGNYNEQFF. The CDR3 DNA follows: TGTGCCAGCAGCTCCGGCAACTACAATGAGCAGTTCTTC. This sequence joins TRBV11-3 and TRBJ2-1; no clear D. CDR3 length: 13 amino acids. Germline-derived CDR1 and CDR2 are SGHNT and YENEEA. Deletions cut 4 bases from V and 3 bases from J, with 7 bases between.

This clone has more than one count but fewer than ten. The junction shows a germline mismatch at one end, possibly a read error. This chain joins TRBV30 and TRBJ1-1; D ambiguous. The CDR3 loop spans 14 amino acids. Germline CDR1 is GTSNPN and CDR2 is SVGIG (reference sequence). The CDR3 DNA reads TGTGCATGGACGAGCGGTCAAGGGAACACTGAAGCTTTCTTT. Translating gives CAWTSGQGNTEAFF.

The chain uses TRBV15 and TRBJ1-4; 9 bases align to TRBD1. CDR1 and CDR2 from the germline V gene are LNHNV and YYDKDF (reference sequence). The ends lost 5 bases at V and 8 bases at J; junction bases unmatched: 18. The CDR3 length is 18 residues. The DNA for the CDR3 is TGTGCCACCAGCGAACCGGGACAGGGTAGCATTACTTGGGAAAAACTGTTTTTT. It translates to CATSEPGQGSITWEKLFF. Combining the CDR3 with reference TRBV15 and TRBJ1-4 gives the whole variable domain DAMVIQNPRYQVTQFGKPVTLSCSQTLNHNVMYWYQQKSSQAPKLLFHYYDKDFNNEADTPDNFQSRRPNTSFCFLDIRSPGLGDTAMYLCATSEPGQGSITWEKLFFGSGTQLSVL.

This CDR3 is CAWTGFGGYTF. The CDR3 DNA is TGTGCCTGGACAGGTTTTGGGGGCTACACCTTC. The chain has TRBV30 and TRBJ1-2; D unclear. V was pared by 4 bases and J by 8 bases, with 11 bases between. This CDR3 has 11 residues. Germline V gene lookup returns CDR1 GTSNPN and CDR2 SVGIG (reference sequence). Complete variable domain (other parts from reference TRBV30 and TRBJ1-2): SQTIHQWPATLVQPVGSPLSLECTVEGTSNPNLYWYRQAAGRGLQLLFYSVGIGQISSEVPQNLSASRPQDRQFILSSKKLLLSDSGFYLCAWTGFGGYTFGSGTRLTVV.

The chain uses TRBV7-9 and TRBJ1-4; 7 bases fit TRBD1. The V gene's germline CDR1 is SEHNR and CDR2 FQNEAQ (reference sequence). The CDR3 consists of 16 residues. J lost 3 bases, V lost 1 base, and 5 bases had no gene match. The CDR3 spells CASSLDQQGSNEKLFF. The CDR3 nucleotides are TGTGCCAGCAGCTTAGACCAACAGGGGTCTAATGAAAAACTGTTTTTT.

This chain joins TRBV10-3 and TRBJ1-5; 7 bases map to TRBD1. The CDR3 length is 15 residues. Germline V lookup: CDR1 ENHRY, CDR2 SYGVKD. J gave up 2 bases and V 5 bases, and 6 bases lay outside the gene matches. Here the CDR3 reads CAISQTGLGNQPQHF. The CDR3 DNA reads as TGTGCCATCAGTCAGACAGGGCTGGGCAATCAGCCCCAGCATTTT.

The J gene is TRBJ1-4, the V gene TRBV6-5; D remains unclear. Trimming removed 6 bases from V and 0 bases from J, with 8 bases in between. In germline, CDR1 is MNHEY, CDR2 SVGAGI. This CDR3 contains 14 residues. In DNA, the CDR3 is TGTGCCAGCAGGGAAAAGGCAACTAATGAAAAACTGTTTTTT. It yields the protein CASREKATNEKLFF.

The V gene is TRBV28, the J gene TRBJ2-3; TRBD2 agrees at 13 bases. J gave up 6 bases and V 6 bases, and 9 bases lay outside the gene matches. This CDR3 contains 16 residues. The germline CDR1 and CDR2 sequences are MDHEN and SYDVKM. CDR3 DNA: TGTGCCAGCAGCCCCGACGGACTAGCGGGAGCGGATACGCAGTATTTT. This codes for CASSPDGLAGADTQYF. The entire variable domain, with the rest obtained from reference TRBV28 and TRBJ2-3, is as follows: DVKVTQSSRYLVKRTGEKVFLECVQDMDHENMFWYRQDPGLGLRLIYFSYDVKMKEKGDIPEGYSVSREKKERFSLILESASTNQTSMYLCASSPDGLAGADTQYFGPGTRLTVL.

The genes are TRBV9 and TRBJ2-1, with 13 bases that match TRBD2. The germline V gene has CDR1 SGDLS and CDR2 YYNGEE. The CDR3 is 17 residues long. After removal of 4 bases from V and 7 bases from J, the junction contained 11 bases not matched to a gene. The CDR3 reads CASSNRLAGGNMNEQFF. CDR3 coding DNA: TGTGCCAGCAGCAACAGACTAGCGGGAGGAAATATGAATGAGCAGTTCTTC.

This clone was observed a few times. Other DNA sequences in the sample encode the same CDR3. The genes are TRBV29-1 and TRBJ1-1; 8 bases are a match to TRBD1. CDR3 size: 13 residues. Germline CDR1 SQVTM, CDR2 ANQGSEA. V lost 7 bases, J lost 1 base, and 5 bases stayed unmatched. The CDR3 region is CSARQGTNTEAFF. CDR3 bases: TGCAGCGCTAGACAGGGGACGAACACTGAAGCTTTCTTT.

The V call is TRBV15, the J call TRBJ2-1; 8 positions match TRBD2. Germline CDR1 LNHNV, CDR2 YYDKDF (reference sequence). The CDR3 sequence is 16 residues long. J lost 2 bases, V lost 0 bases, and 3 bases had no gene match. The CDR3 spells CATSRESGGAYNEQFF. The CDR3 bases are TGTGCCACCAGCAGAGAGTCGGGAGGGGCCTACAATGAGCAGTTCTTC.

This clone has more than one count but fewer than ten. The V and J genes are TRBV2 and TRBJ2-3, with TRBD1 identical over 8 bases. Germline V gene lookup returns CDR1 SNHLY and CDR2 FYNNEI. The ends lost 8 bases at V and 6 bases at J; junction bases unmatched: 10. The CDR3 contains 14 residues. The CDR3 protein is CASQDRGGWDTQYF. The DNA of the CDR3 is TGTGCCAGCCAAGACAGGGGAGGTTGGGATACGCAGTATTTT. Looking up the rest from reference TRBV2 and TRBJ2-3 gives the full variable domain: EPEVTQTPSHQVTQMGQEVILRCVPISNHLYFYWYRQILGQKVEFLVSFYNNEISEKSEIFDDQFSVERPDGSNFTLKIRSTKLEDSAMYFCASQDRGGWDTQYFGPGTRLTVL.

V usage is TRBV2 and J usage is TRBJ2-7; TRBD1 might be the D (7 bases). With 6 bases removed from V and 4 bases from J, the gap between germline ends came to 10 bases. CDR1 is SNHLY, CDR2 FYNNEI, per germline. This CDR3 spans 12 amino acids. The CDR3, as DNA: TGTGCCAGCAGGGGGGGACAGTACGAGCAGTACTTC. Residues: CASRGGQYEQYF.

The chain combines TRBV9 with TRBJ1-4; D is ambiguous. V was shortened by 4 bases and J by 6 bases, with 25 bases between the two germline ends. CDR3 length: 18 residues. The germline gives CDR1 SGDLS, CDR2 YYNGEE. This CDR3 is CASSPLHSAARDDEKLFF. DNA for the CDR3: TGTGCCAGCAGCCCCCTGCACTCGGCAGCGCGAGACGATGAAAAACTGTTTTTT.

V gene TRBV19 combines with J gene TRBJ2-3; D gene ambiguous. In germline, CDR1 is LNHDA, CDR2 SQIVND (reference sequence). V lost 1 base and J lost 4, with 12 bases in between. The CDR3 loop spans 15 amino acids. The CDR3 DNA sequence: TGTGCCAGTAGTATAGTGGTAGGAGACGCAGATACGCAGTATTTT. Protein sequence: CASSIVVGDADTQYF.

This clone was seen once. V is TRBV4-1 and J is TRBJ2-1; D is perhaps TRBD1 (5 bases). The CDR3 sequence is 15 residues long. V lost 1 base and J lost 8, with 15 bases in between. Germline CDR1 reads MGHRA; CDR2 reads YSYEKL. The CDR3 here is CASSQVVPPRDEQFF. The CDR3 DNA reads as TGCGCCAGCAGCCAAGTTGTACCCCCCAGGGATGAGCAGTTCTTC.

The rearrangement joins TRBV9 to TRBJ1-2; 8 bases map to TRBD1. The CDR3 length is 13 residues. CDR1 is SGDLS, CDR2 YYNGEE, per germline. The V and J ends lost 5 bases and 10 bases, in that order; junction bases with no gene match: 10. For the CDR3, the DNA is TGTGCCAGCAGGGAGGGGACAGGTCGGGACTACACCTTC. Its protein is CASREGTGRDYTF.

The rearrangement uses TRBV7-6 and TRBJ2-7; tentative D call: TRBD1 (6 bases). Germline values: CDR1 SGHVS, CDR2 FNYEAQ. Trimming pared 2 bases from V and 3 bases from J, leaving 8 bases between. This CDR3 region has 13 residues. The CDR3 reads CASSLRDNYEQYF. The CDR3 DNA reads as TGTGCCAGCAGCTTAAGGGACAACTACGAGCAGTACTTC.